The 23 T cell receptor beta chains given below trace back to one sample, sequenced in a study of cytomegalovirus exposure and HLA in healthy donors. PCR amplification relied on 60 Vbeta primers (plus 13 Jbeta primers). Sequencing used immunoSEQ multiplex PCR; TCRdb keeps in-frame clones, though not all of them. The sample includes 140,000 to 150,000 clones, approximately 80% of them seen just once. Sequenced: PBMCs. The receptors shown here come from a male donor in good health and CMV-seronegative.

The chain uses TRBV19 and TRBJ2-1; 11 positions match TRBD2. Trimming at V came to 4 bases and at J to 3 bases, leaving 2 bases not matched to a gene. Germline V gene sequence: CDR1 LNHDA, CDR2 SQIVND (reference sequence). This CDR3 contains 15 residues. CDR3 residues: CASSRTSGSYNEQFF. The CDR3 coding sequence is TGTGCCAGTAGTAGAACTAGCGGGAGCTACAATGAGCAGTTCTTC.

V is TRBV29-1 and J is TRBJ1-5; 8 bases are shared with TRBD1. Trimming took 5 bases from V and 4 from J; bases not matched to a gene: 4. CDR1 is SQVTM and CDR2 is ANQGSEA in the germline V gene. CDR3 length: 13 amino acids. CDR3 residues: CSVRTGSNQPQHF. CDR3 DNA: TGCAGCGTTAGGACAGGGTCAAATCAGCCCCAGCATTTT.

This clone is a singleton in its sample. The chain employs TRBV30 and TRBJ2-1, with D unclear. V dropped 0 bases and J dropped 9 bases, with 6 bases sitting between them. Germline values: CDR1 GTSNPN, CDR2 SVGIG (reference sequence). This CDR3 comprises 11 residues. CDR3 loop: CAWSVPGEQFF. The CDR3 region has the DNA TGTGCCTGGAGTGTACCGGGTGAGCAGTTCTTC.

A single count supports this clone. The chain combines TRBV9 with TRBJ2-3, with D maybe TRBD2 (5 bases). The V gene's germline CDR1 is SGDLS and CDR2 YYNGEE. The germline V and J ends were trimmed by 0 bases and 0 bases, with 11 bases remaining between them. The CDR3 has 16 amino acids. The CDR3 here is CASSVVGSVSTDTQYF. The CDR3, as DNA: TGTGCCAGCAGCGTAGTAGGGAGCGTTAGCACAGATACGCAGTATTTT.

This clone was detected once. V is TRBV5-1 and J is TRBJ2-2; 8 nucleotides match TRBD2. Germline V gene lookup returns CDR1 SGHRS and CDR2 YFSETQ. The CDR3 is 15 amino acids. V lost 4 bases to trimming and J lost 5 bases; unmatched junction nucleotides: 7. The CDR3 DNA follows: TGCGCCAGCAGCGGCCCAGCGGGAGCTACCGGGGAGCTGTTTTTT. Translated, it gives CASSGPAGATGELFF.

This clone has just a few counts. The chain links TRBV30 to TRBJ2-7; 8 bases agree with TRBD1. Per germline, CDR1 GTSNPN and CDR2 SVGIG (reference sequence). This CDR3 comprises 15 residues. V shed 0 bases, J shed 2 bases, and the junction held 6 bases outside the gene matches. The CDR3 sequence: CAWSVGQGRTYEQYF. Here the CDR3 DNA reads TGTGCCTGGAGTGTTGGACAGGGCCGAACCTACGAGCAGTACTTC.

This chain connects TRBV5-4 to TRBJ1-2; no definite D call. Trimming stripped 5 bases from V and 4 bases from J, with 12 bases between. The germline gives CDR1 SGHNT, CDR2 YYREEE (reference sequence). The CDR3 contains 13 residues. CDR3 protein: CASRKYFSYGYTF. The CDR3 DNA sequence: TGTGCCAGCAGAAAATATTTCTCCTATGGCTACACCTTC.

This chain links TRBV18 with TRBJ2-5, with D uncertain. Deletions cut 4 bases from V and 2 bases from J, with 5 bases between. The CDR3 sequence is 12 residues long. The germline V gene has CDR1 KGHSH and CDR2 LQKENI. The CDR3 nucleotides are TGTGCCAGCTCACTCCAACAAGAGACCCAGTACTTC. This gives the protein CASSLQQETQYF.

The CDR3 nucleotides read TGTGCCAGCAGCCGAACAGGGGCCTGGGCCGAGCAGTACTTC. Translation gives CASSRTGAWAEQYF. This chain links TRBV7-6 with TRBJ2-7; 7 nucleotides agree with TRBD1. Unmatched junction bases numbered 10, after V lost 5 bases and J lost 6 bases. This CDR3 region has 14 residues. Germline V gene sequence: CDR1 SGHVS, CDR2 FNYEAQ.

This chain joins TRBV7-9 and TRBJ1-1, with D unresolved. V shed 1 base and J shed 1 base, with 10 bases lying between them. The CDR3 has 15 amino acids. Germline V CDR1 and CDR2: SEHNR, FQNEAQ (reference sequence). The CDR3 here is CASSLVSTQNTEAFF. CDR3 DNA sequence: TGTGCCAGCAGCTTAGTGTCAACTCAGAACACTGAAGCTTTCTTT.

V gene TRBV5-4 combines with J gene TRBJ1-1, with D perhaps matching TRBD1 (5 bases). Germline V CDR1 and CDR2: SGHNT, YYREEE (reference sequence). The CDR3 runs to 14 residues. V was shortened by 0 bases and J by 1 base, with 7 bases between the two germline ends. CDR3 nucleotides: TGTGCCAGCAGCTTGGCGGGGGGGAACACTGAAGCTTTCTTT. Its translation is CASSLAGGNTEAFF.

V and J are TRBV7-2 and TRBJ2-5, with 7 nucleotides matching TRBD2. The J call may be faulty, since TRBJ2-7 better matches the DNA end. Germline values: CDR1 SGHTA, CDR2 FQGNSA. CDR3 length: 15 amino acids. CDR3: CASSQGAAGPYEQYF. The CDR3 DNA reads TGTGCCAGCAGTCAAGGTGCAGCGGGGCCCTACGAGCAGTACTTC.

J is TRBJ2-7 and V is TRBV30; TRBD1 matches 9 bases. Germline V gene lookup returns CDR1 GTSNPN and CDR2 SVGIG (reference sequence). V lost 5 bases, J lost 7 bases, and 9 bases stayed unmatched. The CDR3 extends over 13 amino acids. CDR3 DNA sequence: TGTGCCTGGCACGGGGACAGGGACTTAGAGCAGTACTTC. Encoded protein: CAWHGDRDLEQYF.

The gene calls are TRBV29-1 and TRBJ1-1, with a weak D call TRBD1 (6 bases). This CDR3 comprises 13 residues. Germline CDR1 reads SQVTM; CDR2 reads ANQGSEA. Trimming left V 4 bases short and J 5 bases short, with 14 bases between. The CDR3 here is CSVVVGARTEAFF. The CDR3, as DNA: TGCAGCGTTGTCGTGGGGGCGCGAACTGAAGCTTTCTTT.

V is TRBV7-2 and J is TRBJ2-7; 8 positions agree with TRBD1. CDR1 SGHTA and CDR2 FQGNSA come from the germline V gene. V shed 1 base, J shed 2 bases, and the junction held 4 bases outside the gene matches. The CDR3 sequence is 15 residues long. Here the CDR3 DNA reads TGTGCCAGCAGCTTAGGACAGGGGATCCCCTACGAGCAGTACTTC. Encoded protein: CASSLGQGIPYEQYF. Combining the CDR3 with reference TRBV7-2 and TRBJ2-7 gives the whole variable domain GAGVSQSPSNKVTEKGKDVELRCDPISGHTALYWYRQSLGQGLEFLIYFQGNSAPDKSGLPSDRFSAERTGGSVSTLTIQRTQQEDSAVYLCASSLGQGIPYEQYFGPGTRLTVT.

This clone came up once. The CDR3 nucleotides are TGTGCCAGCAGCTTGTATTCTCTGGCGAACACTGAAGCTTTCTTT. This codes for CASSLYSLANTEAFF. The chain carries TRBV5-6 and TRBJ1-1; D ambiguous. Per germline, CDR1 SGHDT and CDR2 YYEEEE. The CDR3 is 15 amino acids. The ends were cut back, 1 base at V and 1 base at J, with 11 bases in the middle.

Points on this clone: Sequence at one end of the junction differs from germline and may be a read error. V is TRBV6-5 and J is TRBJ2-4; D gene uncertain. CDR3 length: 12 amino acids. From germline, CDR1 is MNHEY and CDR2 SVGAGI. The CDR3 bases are TGTGCCAGCAGTCCCAGCAGGAACAGTCAGTACTTC. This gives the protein CASSPSRNSQYF.

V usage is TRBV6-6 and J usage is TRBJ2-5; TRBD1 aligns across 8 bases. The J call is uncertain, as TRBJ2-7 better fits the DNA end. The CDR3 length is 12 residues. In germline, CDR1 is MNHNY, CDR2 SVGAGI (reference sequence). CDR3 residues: CASNTGGAEQYF. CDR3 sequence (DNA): TGTGCCAGCAACACAGGGGGAGCCGAGCAGTACTTC.

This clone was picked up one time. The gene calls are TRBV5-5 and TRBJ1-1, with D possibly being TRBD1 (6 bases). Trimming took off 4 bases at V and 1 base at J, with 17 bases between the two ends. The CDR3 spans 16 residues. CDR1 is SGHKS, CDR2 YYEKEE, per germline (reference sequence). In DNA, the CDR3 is TGTGCCAGCAGCCTACTTAGTGCGGGGGCGAACACTGAAGCTTTCTTT. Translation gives CASSLLSAGANTEAFF.

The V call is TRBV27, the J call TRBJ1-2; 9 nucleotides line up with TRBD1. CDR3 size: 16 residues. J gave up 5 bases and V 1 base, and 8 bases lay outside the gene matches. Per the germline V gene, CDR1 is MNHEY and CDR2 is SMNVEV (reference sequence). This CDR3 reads CASSLLRTGVRYGYTF. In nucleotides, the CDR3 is TGTGCCAGCAGTTTATTGAGGACAGGGGTGAGGTATGGCTACACCTTC.

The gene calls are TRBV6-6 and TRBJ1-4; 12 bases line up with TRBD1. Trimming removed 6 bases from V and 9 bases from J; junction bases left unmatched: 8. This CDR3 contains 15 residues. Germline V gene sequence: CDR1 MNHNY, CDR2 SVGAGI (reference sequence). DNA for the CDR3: TGTGCCAGCAGGGGACAGGGGGCGGAGGGTAAAAAACTGTTTTTT. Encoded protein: CASRGQGAEGKKLFF.

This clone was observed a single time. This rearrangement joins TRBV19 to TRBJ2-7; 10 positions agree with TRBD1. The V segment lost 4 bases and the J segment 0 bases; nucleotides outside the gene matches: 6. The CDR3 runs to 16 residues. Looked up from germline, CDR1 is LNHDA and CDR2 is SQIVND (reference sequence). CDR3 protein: CASSTSGTGASYEQYF. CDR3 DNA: TGTGCCAGTAGTACTTCCGGGACAGGGGCCTCCTACGAGCAGTACTTC.

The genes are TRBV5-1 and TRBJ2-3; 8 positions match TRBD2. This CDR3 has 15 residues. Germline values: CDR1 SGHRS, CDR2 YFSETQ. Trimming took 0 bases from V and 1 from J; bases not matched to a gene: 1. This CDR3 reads CASSLGSGGTDTQYF. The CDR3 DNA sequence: TGCGCCAGCAGCTTGGGTAGCGGGGGCACAGATACGCAGTATTTT. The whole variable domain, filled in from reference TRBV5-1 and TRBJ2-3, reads KAGVTQTPRYLIKTRGQQVTLSCSPISGHRSVSWYQQTPGQGLQFLFEYFSETQRNKGNFPGRFSGRQFSNSRSEMNVSTLELGDSALYLCASSLGSGGTDTQYFGPGTRLTVL.